This T cell receptor beta chain was captured in a study of cytotoxic CD8 clonotypes in ibrutinib-treated CLL. At the level of the study: Samples had a mean of around 280,000 productive templates and 90,000 or so productive rearrangements.

This clone showed up many times. Sequencing used immunoSEQ multiplex PCR; TCRdb keeps in-frame clones, though not all of them. The sample lists about 60,000 clones, 56% occurring once. Trimming took 4 bases from V and 8 from J, leaving 12 bases between them. Germline loops: CDR1 MNHNS, CDR2 SASEGT. CDR3 length: 14 residues. The chain employs TRBV6-1 and TRBJ1-6; D gene unclear. The material was PBMCs, obtained after 24 months of ibrutinib treatment. This receptor was obtained from a human donor with chronic lymphocytic leukemia. CDR3 region: CASSVEAMYSPLHF. CDR3 in DNA: TGTGCCAGCAGTGTAGAGGCGATGTATTCACCCCTCCACTTT.